In this sample, the clone carrying this T cell receptor beta chain turned up once. The antigen is undetermined. The data are from a study of shared clonotypes between healthy human individuals. General study findings and limits: Shared clonotypes: roughly 4.7% naive CD4, under 4% naive CD8, 2.3% memory CD4, more than 0.3% memory CD8. What naive subsets generally showed was a larger estimated richness than memory subsets showed.

Libraries were prepared by immunoSEQ multiplex PCR; TCRdb keeps only in-frame clonotypes and omits some of them. The data hold approximately 2.5 million clones, with more than 80% observed a single time. Deletions cut 9 bases from V and 0 bases from J, with 10 bases between. Germline V gives CDR1 SGHRS, CDR2 YFSETQ. This CDR3 has 14 amino acids. This rearrangement joins TRBV5-1 to TRBJ2-6; no clear D gene. The material sequenced was naive CD4+ T cells sorted from blood. Subset meaning: CD45RA+ positively selected. The TCR was taken from a man between 18 and 35 years old in good health. CDR3 in DNA: TGCGCCACCTCGGATACCTCTGGGGCCAACGTCCTGACTTTC. It specifies CATSDTSGANVLTF. The variable domain in full, with the rest retrieved from reference TRBV5-1 and TRBJ2-6, is KAGVTQTPRYLIKTRGQQVTLSCSPISGHRSVSWYQQTPGQGLQFLFEYFSETQRNKGNFPGRFSGRQFSNSRSEMNVSTLELGDSALYLCATSDTSGANVLTFGAGSRLTVL.